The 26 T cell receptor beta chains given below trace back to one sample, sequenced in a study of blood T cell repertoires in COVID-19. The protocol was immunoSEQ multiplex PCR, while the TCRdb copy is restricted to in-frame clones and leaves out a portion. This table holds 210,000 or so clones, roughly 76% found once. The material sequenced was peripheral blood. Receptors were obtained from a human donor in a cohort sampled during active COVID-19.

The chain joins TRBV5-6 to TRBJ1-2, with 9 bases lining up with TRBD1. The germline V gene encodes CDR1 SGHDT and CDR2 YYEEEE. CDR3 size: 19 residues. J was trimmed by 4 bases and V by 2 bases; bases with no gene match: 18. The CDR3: CASSFPTPTGTGSFYGYTF. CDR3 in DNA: TGTGCCAGCAGCTTTCCCACCCCCACTGGGACAGGGTCTTTCTATGGCTACACCTTC.

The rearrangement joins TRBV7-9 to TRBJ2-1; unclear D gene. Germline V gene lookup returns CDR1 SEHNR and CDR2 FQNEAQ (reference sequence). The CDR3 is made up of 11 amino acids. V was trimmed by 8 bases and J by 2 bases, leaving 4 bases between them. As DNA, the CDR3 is TGTGCCAGCGGCACCTACAATGAGCAGTTCTTC. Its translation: CASGTYNEQFF. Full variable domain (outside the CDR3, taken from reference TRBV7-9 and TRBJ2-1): DTGVSQNPRHKITKRGQNVTFRCDPISEHNRLYWYRQTLGQGPEFLTYFQNEAQLEKSRLLSDRFSAERPKGSFSTLEIQRTEQGDSAMYLCASGTYNEQFFGPGTRLTVL.

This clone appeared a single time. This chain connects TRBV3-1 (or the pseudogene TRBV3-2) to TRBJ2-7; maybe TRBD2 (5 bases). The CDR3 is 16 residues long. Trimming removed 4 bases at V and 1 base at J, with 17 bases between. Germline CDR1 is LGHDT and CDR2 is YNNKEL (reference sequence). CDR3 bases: TGTGCCAGCAGCCCCCGGGGAGAACTCCTATCCTACGAGCAGTACTTC. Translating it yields CASSPRGELLSYEQYF.

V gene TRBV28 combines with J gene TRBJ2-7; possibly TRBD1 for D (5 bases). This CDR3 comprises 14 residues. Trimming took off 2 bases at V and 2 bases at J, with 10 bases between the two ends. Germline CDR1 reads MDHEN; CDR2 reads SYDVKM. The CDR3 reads CASSLRNRPYEQYF. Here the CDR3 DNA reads TGTGCCAGCAGTTTACGAAACAGGCCCTACGAGCAGTACTTC.

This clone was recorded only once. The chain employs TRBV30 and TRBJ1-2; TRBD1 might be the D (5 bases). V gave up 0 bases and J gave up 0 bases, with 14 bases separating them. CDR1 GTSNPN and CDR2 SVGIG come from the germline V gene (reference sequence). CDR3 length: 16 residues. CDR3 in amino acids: CAWSVGTGYTNYGYTF. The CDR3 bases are TGTGCCTGGAGTGTAGGCACAGGCTACACTAACTATGGCTACACCTTC.

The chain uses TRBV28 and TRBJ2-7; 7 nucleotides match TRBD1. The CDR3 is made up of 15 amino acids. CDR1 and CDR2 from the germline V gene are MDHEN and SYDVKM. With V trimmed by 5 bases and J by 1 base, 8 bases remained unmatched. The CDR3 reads CASSRGQALSYEQYF. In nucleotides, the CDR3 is TGTGCCAGCAGTAGAGGACAGGCACTGTCCTACGAGCAGTACTTC.

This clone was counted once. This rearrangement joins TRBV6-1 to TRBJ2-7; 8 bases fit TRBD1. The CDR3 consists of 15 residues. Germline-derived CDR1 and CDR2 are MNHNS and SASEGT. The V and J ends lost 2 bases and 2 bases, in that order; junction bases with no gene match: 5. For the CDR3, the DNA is TGTGCCAGCAGTGAACGTGCAGGGGGCCCCTACGAGCAGTACTTC. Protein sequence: CASSERAGGPYEQYF.

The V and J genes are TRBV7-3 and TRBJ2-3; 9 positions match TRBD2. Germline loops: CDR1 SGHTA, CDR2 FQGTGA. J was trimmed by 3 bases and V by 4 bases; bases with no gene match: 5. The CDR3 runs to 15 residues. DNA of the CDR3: TGTGCCAGCAGCTCCGGGACTAGCAGGACAGATACGCAGTATTTT. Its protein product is CASSSGTSRTDTQYF. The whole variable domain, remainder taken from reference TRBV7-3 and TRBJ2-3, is GAGVSQTPSNKVTEKGKYVELRCDPISGHTALYWYRQSLGQGPEFLIYFQGTGAADDSGLPNDRFFAVRPEGSVSTLKIQRTERGDSAVYLCASSSGTSRTDTQYFGPGTRLTVL.

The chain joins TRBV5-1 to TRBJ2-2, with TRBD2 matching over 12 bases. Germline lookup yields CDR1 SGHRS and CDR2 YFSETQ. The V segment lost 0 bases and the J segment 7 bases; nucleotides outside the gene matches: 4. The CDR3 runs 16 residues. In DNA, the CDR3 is TGCGCCAGCAGCTTGGGACTAGCGGGAGTGAGCGGGGAGCTGTTTTTT. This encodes CASSLGLAGVSGELFF.

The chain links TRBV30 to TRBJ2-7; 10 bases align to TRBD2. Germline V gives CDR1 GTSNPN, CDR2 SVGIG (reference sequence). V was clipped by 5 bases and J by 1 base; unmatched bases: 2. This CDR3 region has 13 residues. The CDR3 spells CAWGSGRSYEQYF. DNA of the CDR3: TGTGCCTGGGGTAGCGGGAGGTCCTACGAGCAGTACTTC.

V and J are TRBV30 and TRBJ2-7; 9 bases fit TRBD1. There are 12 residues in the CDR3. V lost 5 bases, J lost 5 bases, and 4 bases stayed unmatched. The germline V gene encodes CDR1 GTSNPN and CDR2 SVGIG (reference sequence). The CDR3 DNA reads TGTGCCTGGGGGGACAGGGCAAACGAGCAGTACTTC. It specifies CAWGDRANEQYF.

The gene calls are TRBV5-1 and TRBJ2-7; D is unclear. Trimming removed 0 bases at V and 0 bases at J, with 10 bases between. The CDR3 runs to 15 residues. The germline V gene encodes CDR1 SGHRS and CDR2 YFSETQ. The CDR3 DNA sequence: TGCGCCAGCAGCTTGGATCCTGCGAGCTCCTACGAGCAGTACTTC. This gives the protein CASSLDPASSYEQYF.

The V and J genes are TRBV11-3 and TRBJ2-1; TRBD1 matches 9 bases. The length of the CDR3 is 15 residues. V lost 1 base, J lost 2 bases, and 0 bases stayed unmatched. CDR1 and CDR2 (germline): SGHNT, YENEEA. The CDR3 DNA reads TGTGCCAGCAGCTTAGGACAGGGGGCCTACAATGAGCAGTTCTTC. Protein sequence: CASSLGQGAYNEQFF.

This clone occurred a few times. The CDR3: CAIREDSMNTEAFF. The CDR3 coding sequence is TGTGCCATCAGAGAGGACAGCATGAACACTGAAGCTTTCTTT. This chain uses TRBV10-3 with TRBJ1-1, with D tentatively TRBD1 (6 bases). The CDR3 loop spans 14 amino acids. V was clipped by 6 bases and J by 0 bases, with 11 bases between them. The germline gives CDR1 ENHRY, CDR2 SYGVKD.

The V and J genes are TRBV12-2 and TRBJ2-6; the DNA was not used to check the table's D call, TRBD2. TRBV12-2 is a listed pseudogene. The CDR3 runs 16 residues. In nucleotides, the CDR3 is TGTGCAAGTCGCTACCGACTGAACTCTGGGGCCAACGTCCTGACTTTC. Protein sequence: CASRYRLNSGANVLTF.

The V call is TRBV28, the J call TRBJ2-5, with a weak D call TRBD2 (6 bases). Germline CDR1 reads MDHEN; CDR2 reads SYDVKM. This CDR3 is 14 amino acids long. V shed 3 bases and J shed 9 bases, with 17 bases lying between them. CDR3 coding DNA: TGTGCCAGCAGTTTGGACGGAGGGCGAGGGGCCCAGTACTTC. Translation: CASSLDGGRGAQYF.

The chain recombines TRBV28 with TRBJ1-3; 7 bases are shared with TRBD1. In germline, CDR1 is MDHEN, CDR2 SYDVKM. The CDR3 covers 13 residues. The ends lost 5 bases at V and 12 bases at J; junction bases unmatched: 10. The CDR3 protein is CASSNGDHRGIYF. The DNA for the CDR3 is TGTGCCAGCAGTAACGGGGACCACAGGGGCATATATTTT.

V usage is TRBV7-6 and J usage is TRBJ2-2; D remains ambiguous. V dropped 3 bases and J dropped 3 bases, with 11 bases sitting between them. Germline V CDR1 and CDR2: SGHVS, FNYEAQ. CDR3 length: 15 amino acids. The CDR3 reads CASSFGLRDTGELFF. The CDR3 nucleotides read TGTGCCAGCAGCTTTGGCCTTCGGGACACCGGGGAGCTGTTTTTT.

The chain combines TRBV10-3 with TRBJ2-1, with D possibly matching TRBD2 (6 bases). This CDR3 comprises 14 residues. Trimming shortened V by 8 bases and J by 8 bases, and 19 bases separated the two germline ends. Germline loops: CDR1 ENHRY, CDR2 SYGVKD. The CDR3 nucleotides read TGTGCCATCGCTCGAGTGTCGACGGGAGATGAGCAGTTCTTC. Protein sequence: CAIARVSTGDEQFF.

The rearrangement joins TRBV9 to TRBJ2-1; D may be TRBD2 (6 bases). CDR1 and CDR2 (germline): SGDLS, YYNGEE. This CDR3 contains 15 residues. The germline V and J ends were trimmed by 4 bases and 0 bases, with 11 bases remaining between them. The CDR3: CASSPRLDSYNEQFF. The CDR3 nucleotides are TGTGCCAGCAGCCCCCGACTAGACTCCTACAATGAGCAGTTCTTC.

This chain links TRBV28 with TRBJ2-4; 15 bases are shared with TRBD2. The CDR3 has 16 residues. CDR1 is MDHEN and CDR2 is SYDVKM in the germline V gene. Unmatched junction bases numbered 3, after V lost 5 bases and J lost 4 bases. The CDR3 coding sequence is TGTGCCAGCAGTCCCGGACTAGCGGGAGGGAAAAACATTCAGTACTTC. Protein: CASSPGLAGGKNIQYF.

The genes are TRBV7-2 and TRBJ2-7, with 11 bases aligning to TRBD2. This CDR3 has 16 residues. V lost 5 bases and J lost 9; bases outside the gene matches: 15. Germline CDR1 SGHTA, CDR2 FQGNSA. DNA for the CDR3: TGTGCCAGCAGCCAAAGGACTAGCGGGCAGCTGGGTGGGCAGTACTTC. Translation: CASSQRTSGQLGGQYF.

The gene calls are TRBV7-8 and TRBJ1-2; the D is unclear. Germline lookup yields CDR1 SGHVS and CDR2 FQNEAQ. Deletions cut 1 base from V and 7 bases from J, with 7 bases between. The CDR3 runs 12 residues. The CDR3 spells CASSLGLRGYTF. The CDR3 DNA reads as TGTGCCAGCAGCTTAGGTCTCCGTGGCTACACCTTC.

CDR3 sequence: CSVESSKLSGANVLTF. The CDR3 region has the DNA TGCAGCGTTGAGTCGAGCAAGCTGTCTGGGGCCAACGTCCTGACTTTC. V and J are TRBV29-1 and TRBJ2-6; D is undetermined. Between the trimmed V and J ends, which lost 3 bases and 1 base, there was a span of 13 bases. This CDR3 is built from 16 residues. Germline-derived CDR1 and CDR2 are SQVTM and ANQGSEA. Filled out from reference TRBV29-1 and TRBJ2-6, the complete variable domain reads SAVISQKPSRDICQRGTSLTIQCQVDSQVTMMFWYRQQPGQSLTLIATANQGSEATYESGFVIDKFPISRPNLTFSTLTVSNMSPEDSSIYLCSVESSKLSGANVLTFGAGSRLTVL.

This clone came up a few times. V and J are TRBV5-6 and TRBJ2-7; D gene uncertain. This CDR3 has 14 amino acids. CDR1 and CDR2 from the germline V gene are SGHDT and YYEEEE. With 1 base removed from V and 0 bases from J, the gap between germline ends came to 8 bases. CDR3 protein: CASSLMAASYEQYF. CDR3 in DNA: TGTGCCAGCAGCTTGATGGCCGCCTCCTACGAGCAGTACTTC. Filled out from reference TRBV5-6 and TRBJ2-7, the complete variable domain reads DAGVTQSPTHLIKTRGQQVTLRCSPKSGHDTVSWYQQALGQGPQFIFQYYEEEERQRGNFPDRFSGHQFPNYSSELNVNALLLGDSALYLCASSLMAASYEQYFGPGTRLTVT.

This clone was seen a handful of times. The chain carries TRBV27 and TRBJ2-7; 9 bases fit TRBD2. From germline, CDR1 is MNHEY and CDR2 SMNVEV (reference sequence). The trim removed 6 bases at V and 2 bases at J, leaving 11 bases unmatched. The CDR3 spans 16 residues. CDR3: CASSPLVTSGTYEQYF. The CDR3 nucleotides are TGTGCCAGCAGCCCGTTAGTGACTAGCGGAACCTACGAGCAGTACTTC.